The 30 T cell receptor beta chains given below trace back to one sample, sequenced in a study of monozygotic twins with inflammatory bowel disease. TCRdb reprocessed the 5' RACE reads and reports one entry per CDR3 protein, with no DNA. The sample holds nearly 45,000 distinct CDR3 sequences. The sample taken for sequencing was blood. These receptor sequences come from a human donor with ulcerative colitis or Crohn's disease, or a healthy co-twin of an affected twin (not recorded which).

J is TRBJ2-1 and V is TRBV5-1; TCRdb picks TRBD1, but there is no DNA to check that call. Germline CDR1 reads SGHRS; CDR2 reads YFSETQ. This CDR3 is 17 amino acids long. CDR3 residues: CASSDGRRTGSYNEQFF.

The chain couples TRBV5-1 to TRBJ2-1; as DNA is missing, the TRBD2 call by TCRdb cannot be tested. CDR3 length equals 18 residues. Per the germline V gene, CDR1 is SGHRS and CDR2 is YFSETQ. This CDR3 is CASSPDLRIAGALDGMFF.

The chain couples TRBV6-5 to TRBJ1-2; no DNA is available, so the TRBD1 call from TCRdb remains unchecked. Germline V CDR1 and CDR2: MNHEY, SVGAGI. This CDR3 is 15 amino acids long. CDR3 amino acids: CASRPRDRVRWGYTF.

The CDR3 protein is CASRPPPGDTQYF. The rearrangement joins TRBV5-1 to TRBJ2-3; with no DNA, the TCRdb D assignment of TRBD2 cannot be verified. Per germline, CDR1 SGHRS and CDR2 YFSETQ. The CDR3 spans 13 residues.

This rearrangement joins TRBV10-3 to TRBJ2-3. Germline lookup yields CDR1 ENHRY and CDR2 SYGVKD. This CDR3 region has 12 residues. CDR3 sequence: CAISESTDTQYF.

The chain employs TRBV7-2 and TRBJ1-6; TCRdb lists TRBD1, though no DNA is available to test this call. Looked up from germline, CDR1 is SGHTA and CDR2 is FQGNSA. This CDR3 has 14 residues. The CDR3 sequence is CASSPTGGSSPLHF.

This sequence joins TRBV4-3 and TRBJ2-7. The germline V gene encodes CDR1 LGHNA and CDR2 YSLEER. The CDR3 spans 15 residues. The CDR3 here is CASSSVSSQSYEQYF.

The V gene is TRBV20-1, the J gene TRBJ1-3; TCRdb's D gene call, TRBD1, goes unchecked for lack of DNA. The CDR3 length is 14 residues. Germline CDR1 and CDR2: DFQATT and SNEGSKA (reference sequence). CDR3 loop: CSARPRGQGNTIYF.

The chain uses TRBV4-3 and TRBJ1-2; absent DNA, TCRdb's TRBD1 call cannot be checked. The CDR3 is made up of 15 amino acids. Per germline, CDR1 LGHNA and CDR2 YSLEER. The CDR3 loop reads CASSQESERGYGYTF.

This chain connects TRBV12-3 or TRBV12-4 to TRBJ1-1. The CDR3 is 13 amino acids. This chain's CDR3 is CASSFADNTEAFF.

The J gene is TRBJ1-4, the V gene TRBV7-9; with no DNA, the TCRdb D assignment of TRBD1 cannot be verified. The CDR3 extends over 17 amino acids. CDR1 is SEHNR and CDR2 is FQNEAQ in the germline V gene (reference sequence). The CDR3 protein is CASSLDPGGRSNEKLFF.

This sequence joins TRBV18 and TRBJ1-2; TCRdb's assignment of TRBD1 cannot be checked, as there is no DNA. The CDR3 is made up of 15 amino acids. Looked up from germline, CDR1 is KGHSH and CDR2 is LQKENI. CDR3 in amino acids: CASSPAGLTEAGYTF.

V is TRBV6-2 or TRBV6-3 and J is TRBJ1-5; TCRdb lists TRBD1, though no DNA is available to test this call. Germline loops: CDR1 MNHEY, CDR2 SVGEGT. The CDR3 is 15 residues long. The CDR3 spells CASSYLSRSNQPQHF.

The chain recombines TRBV30 with TRBJ1-2; TCRdb selects TRBD1, and the lack of DNA leaves this call unchecked. CDR1 and CDR2 from the germline V gene are GTSNPN and SVGIG (reference sequence). The CDR3 covers 13 residues. Here the CDR3 reads CAWSMRGNYGYTF.

The chain carries TRBV12-5 and TRBJ2-7; TCRdb gives TRBD1 as the D gene, but with no DNA this cannot be confirmed. The CDR3 loop spans 14 amino acids. Germline-derived CDR1 and CDR2 are LGHNT and FRNRAP. The CDR3 sequence is CASARNGLLYEQYF. Variable domain in full (rest from reference TRBV12-5 and TRBJ2-7): DARVTQTPRHKVTEMGQEVTMRCQPILGHNTVFWYRQTMMQGLELLAYFRNRAPLDDSGMPKDRFSAEMPDATLATLKIQPSEPRDSAVYFCASARNGLLYEQYFGPGTRLTVT.

The chain joins TRBV7-8 to TRBJ2-7; checking the TCRdb D call of TRBD1 is not possible without DNA. Looked up from germline, CDR1 is SGHVS and CDR2 is FQNEAQ. The CDR3 is 16 residues long. CDR3 amino acids: CASSLDSGGTYYEQYF. Full variable domain (rest looked up from reference TRBV7-8 and TRBJ2-7): GAGVSQSPRYKVAKRGQDVALRCDPISGHVSLFWYQQALGQGPEFLTYFQNEAQLDKSGLPSDRFFAERPEGSVSTLKIQRTQQEDSAVYLCASSLDSGGTYYEQYFGPGTRLTVT.

The chain carries TRBV19 and TRBJ2-4; TCRdb gives TRBD2 as the D gene, but with no DNA this cannot be confirmed. Germline CDR1 and CDR2: LNHDA and SQIVND (reference sequence). This CDR3 contains 14 residues. CDR3: CASKLGVAKNIQYF.

V usage is TRBV5-4 and J usage is TRBJ2-1. The CDR3 has 15 amino acids. CDR1 is SGHNT, CDR2 YYREEE, per germline (reference sequence). The CDR3 loop reads CASSSKRGPHNEQFF.

The chain links TRBV12-3 or TRBV12-4 to TRBJ1-2. The CDR3 consists of 14 residues. CDR3 region: CASSIPGLNYGYTF.

The chain carries TRBV10-3 and TRBJ1-1; TCRdb's D call of TRBD1 is untestable without DNA. Germline V CDR1 and CDR2: ENHRY, SYGVKD. The CDR3 contains 15 residues. The CDR3 spells CAISPLGGAGTEAFF.

The chain links TRBV7-8 to TRBJ2-5; TCRdb designates TRBD1, a call that cannot be tested without DNA. This CDR3 has 14 residues. The V gene's germline CDR1 is SGHVS and CDR2 FQNEAQ. CDR3: CAGGTGTGQETQYF.

The J gene is TRBJ2-1, the V gene TRBV15; TCRdb returns TRBD1, unconfirmable since there is no DNA. CDR3 length: 16 amino acids. Germline CDR1 is LNHNV and CDR2 is YYDKDF (reference sequence). CDR3 loop: CATSNDNPERFNEQFF.

The CDR3 loop reads CASTPGLAGPTGELFF. V and J are TRBV6-1 and TRBJ2-2; with no DNA, the TCRdb D assignment of TRBD2 cannot be verified. CDR3 length equals 16 residues. The V gene's germline CDR1 is MNHNS and CDR2 SASEGT.

This chain uses TRBV5-1 with TRBJ1-3. CDR1 SGHRS and CDR2 YFSETQ come from the germline V gene. There are 15 residues in the CDR3. The CDR3: CASSLDLFSGNTIYF.

The V and J genes are TRBV28 and TRBJ2-7; TCRdb designates TRBD1, a call that cannot be tested without DNA. Germline V CDR1 and CDR2: MDHEN, SYDVKM. CDR3 length: 13 residues. The CDR3: CAAGGRERWEQYF.

J is TRBJ2-3 and V is TRBV7-2; TCRdb designates TRBD2, a call that cannot be tested without DNA. Germline CDR1 and CDR2: SGHTA and FQGNSA. CDR3 size: 17 residues. The CDR3 spells CASSLGLAGGITDTQYF.

V is TRBV12-3 or TRBV12-4 and J is TRBJ1-5; TCRdb's D gene call, TRBD1, goes unchecked for lack of DNA. This CDR3 has 13 residues. CDR3 residues: CASNPKGNQPQHF.

The gene calls are TRBV29-1 and TRBJ1-1. CDR1 SQVTM and CDR2 ANQGSEA come from the germline V gene. The CDR3 is made up of 15 amino acids. This CDR3 reads CSVASRQAMNTEAFF.

The chain has TRBV27 and TRBJ1-1. Germline values: CDR1 MNHEY, CDR2 SMNVEV (reference sequence). There are 14 residues in the CDR3. This chain's CDR3 is CASSAGGMNTEAFF.

J is TRBJ1-6 and V is TRBV28. CDR3 size: 11 residues. Germline V gene data show CDR1 as MDHEN and CDR2 as SYDVKM. CDR3 amino acids: CASSKDFAVHF.